This TCR beta chain is drawn from a study of shared clonotypes between healthy human individuals. The CDR3 extends over 15 amino acids. Germline V gives CDR1 LNHDA, CDR2 SQIVND (reference sequence). Trimming cost V 0 bases and J 1 base, with 7 bases left between them. This clone was seen a handful of times. The antigen remains unidentified. Authors' methods: Filtering differed for immunoSEQ, which gave only junction sequences without quality scores. Sequencing used immunoSEQ multiplex PCR; TCRdb keeps in-frame clones, though not all of them. V, J and clone size derive from that table, while D and trimming were established from the DNA sequence. The sample lists 2.5 million or so clones, roughly 92% occurring once. Study-wide results and caveats: Around 5% was the fraction of naive CD4 clonotypes found shared across four donors.

The V call is TRBV19, the J call TRBJ1-5; D not certain. The sample consisted of naive CD4+ T cells sorted from blood. Sample subset: CD45RA+ positively selected. This TCR was sampled from a man younger than 35 in good health. The CDR3 protein is CASSIDVWSNQPQHF. In nucleotides, the CDR3 is TGTGCCAGTAGTATAGATGTCTGGAGCAATCAGCCCCAGCATTTT.